This TCR beta chain is from a study of T cell changes during pregnancy in multiple sclerosis. Assay used: immunoSEQ multiplex PCR; TCRdb lists only in-frame clones, some missing. The sample lists roughly 40,000 clones; 80% to 95% were seen once. The CDR3 is made up of 14 amino acids. V was clipped by 2 bases and J by 6 bases; unmatched bases: 9. Germline CDR1 is GTSNPN and CDR2 is SVGIG (reference sequence). The sequencing used CD4+ T cells from peripheral blood mononuclear cells, collected in the third trimester of pregnancy. The sequence derives from a female donor with multiple sclerosis, enrolled in a pregnancy study. This chain connects TRBV30 to TRBJ2-7; the match to TRBD2 covers 8 bases. CDR3 sequence: CAWSPGTRGAEQYF. The DNA for the CDR3 is TGTGCCTGGAGTCCCGGGACTAGGGGTGCCGAGCAGTACTTC.